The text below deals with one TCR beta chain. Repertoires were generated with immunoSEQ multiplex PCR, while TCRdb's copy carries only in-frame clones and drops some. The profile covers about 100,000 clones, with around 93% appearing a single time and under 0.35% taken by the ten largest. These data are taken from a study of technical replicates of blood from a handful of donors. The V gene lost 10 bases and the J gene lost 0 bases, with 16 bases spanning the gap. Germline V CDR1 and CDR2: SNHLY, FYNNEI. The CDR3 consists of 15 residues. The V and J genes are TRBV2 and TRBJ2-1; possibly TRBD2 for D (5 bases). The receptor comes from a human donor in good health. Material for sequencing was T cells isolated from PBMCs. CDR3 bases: TGTGCCACTCGCCGGGATTGGAGCTCCTACAATGAGCAGTTCTTC. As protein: CATRRDWSSYNEQFF.